The 32 T cell receptor beta chains in this list originate from one sample, sequenced in a study of CD8+ T cells in alopecia areata. Isolated RNA was reverse transcribed into cDNA used as the sequencing template. Method: immunoSEQ multiplex PCR; TCRdb's copy keeps in-frame clones and lacks some. The profile shows about 180,000 clones, about 53% of them singletons. As for treatment: oral pan-JAK inhibitor, 5-10 mg twice daily. This specimen consisted of CD8+ T cells sorted from blood, obtained at week 24, from a patient treated with tofacitinib. The receptors originated from a human donor with alopecia areata.

The V gene is TRBV30, the J gene TRBJ2-5; D ambiguous. The J call may not be correct, given that the DNA end is closer to TRBJ2-7. This CDR3 comprises 12 residues. Germline lookup yields CDR1 GTSNPN and CDR2 SVGIG (reference sequence). This chain's CDR3 is CAWSVDLDEQYF. The DNA of the CDR3 is TGTGCCTGGAGTGTAGATCTAGACGAGCAGTACTTC.

For the CDR3, the DNA is TGTGCCAGCAGCTTGTCTGGGAAAGAGACCCAGTACTTC. This encodes CASSLSGKETQYF. The chain carries TRBV5-4 and TRBJ2-5; D unclear. Germline-derived CDR1 and CDR2 are SGHNT and YYREEE (reference sequence). V was pared by 1 base and J by 3 bases, with 7 bases between. The CDR3 is made up of 13 amino acids.

In this sample, this clone turned up a few times. The chain employs TRBV6-5 and TRBJ2-2; D gene uncertain. Germline-derived CDR1 and CDR2 are MNHEY and SVGAGI. The CDR3 covers 12 residues. Trimming removed 6 bases from V and 4 bases from J, with 6 bases in between. The CDR3 nucleotides read TGTGCCAGCAGAGAATCCACCGGGGAGCTGTTTTTT. As protein: CASRESTGELFF.

In its sample, this clone was seen a few times. CDR3 coding DNA: TGTGCCAGCAGCTTAGCGCAGGGTGACTACAATGAGCAGTTCTTC. Its protein product is CASSLAQGDYNEQFF. This chain links TRBV7-9 with TRBJ2-1; tentatively, D is TRBD1 (5 bases). Trimming pared 0 bases from V and 3 bases from J, leaving 9 bases between. This CDR3 is built from 15 residues. Looked up from germline, CDR1 is SEHNR and CDR2 is FQNEAQ (reference sequence).

The J gene is TRBJ2-4, the V gene TRBV29-1; 10 nucleotides line up with TRBD2. This CDR3 has 17 amino acids. Trimming removed 7 bases from V and 5 bases from J; junction bases left unmatched: 17. Germline V gene data show CDR1 as SQVTM and CDR2 as ANQGSEA. The CDR3 DNA sequence: TGCAGCGGGGTGGGACTAGCGCAAGGAAGACACGAAAACATTCAGTACTTC. Translating it yields CSGVGLAQGRHENIQYF.

The rearrangement uses TRBV29-1 and TRBJ2-1; TRBD1 matches 10 bases. Trimming took 4 bases from V and 8 from J; bases not matched to a gene: 8. This CDR3 spans 14 amino acids. Per germline, CDR1 SQVTM and CDR2 ANQGSEA. The CDR3 DNA sequence: TGCAGCGTTGGGACAGGGGGTCGTAAGGATGAGCAGTTCTTC. Protein: CSVGTGGRKDEQFF.

The chain employs TRBV30 and TRBJ1-2, with 9 positions matching TRBD1. V shed 5 bases, J shed 8 bases, and the junction held 9 bases outside the gene matches. CDR3 size: 13 residues. CDR1 and CDR2 (germline): GTSNPN, SVGIG (reference sequence). The CDR3 is CAWGTGGAEGYTF. The CDR3 DNA reads TGTGCCTGGGGTACAGGGGGCGCGGAGGGCTACACCTTC.

This sequence joins TRBV7-2 and TRBJ2-1; 12 nucleotides line up with TRBD2. Germline values: CDR1 SGHTA, CDR2 FQGNSA. Trimming removed 4 bases from V and 6 bases from J; junction bases left unmatched: 4. The CDR3 has 15 amino acids. The DNA of the CDR3 is TGTGCCAGCAGCTCCTCTAGCGGGGGGGTCAATGAGCAGTTCTTC. This codes for CASSSSSGGVNEQFF.

V is TRBV6-5 and J is TRBJ1-5; no definite D call. Germline V gene sequence: CDR1 MNHEY, CDR2 SVGAGI. V was shortened by 2 bases and J by 3 bases, with 5 bases between the two germline ends. The length of the CDR3 is 13 residues. Here the CDR3 DNA reads TGTGCCAGCAGTTACGGCACCAATCAGCCCCAGCATTTT. This encodes CASSYGTNQPQHF.

This chain joins TRBV13 and TRBJ2-1; no firm D call. Deletions cut 8 bases from V and 0 bases from J, with 11 bases between. CDR1 and CDR2 (germline): PRHDT, FYEKMQ (reference sequence). The CDR3 covers 14 residues. CDR3 region: CASSTVSSYNEQFF. The CDR3 bases are TGTGCCAGCTCAACAGTAAGCTCCTACAATGAGCAGTTCTTC.

The chain joins TRBV29-1 to TRBJ2-2, with 10 bases aligning to TRBD2. In germline, CDR1 is SQVTM, CDR2 ANQGSEA. V shed 5 bases and J 2 bases; nucleotides not matched to a gene: 11. This CDR3 is built from 17 residues. Written as DNA, the CDR3 is TGCAGCGTTTCCCGAGCTAGCGGGGGACACAACACCGGGGAGCTGTTTTTT. Protein: CSVSRASGGHNTGELFF.

The chain combines TRBV30 with TRBJ1-1; D gene unclear. The CDR3 is 14 residues long. Trimming shortened V by 4 bases and J by 7 bases, and 19 bases separated the two germline ends. Germline V gene lookup returns CDR1 GTSNPN and CDR2 SVGIG (reference sequence). CDR3 in amino acids: CAWTTSGSEHEAFF. CDR3 coding DNA: TGTGCCTGGACTACAAGCGGCAGTGAGCATGAAGCTTTCTTT.

The chain recombines TRBV5-6 with TRBJ2-1, with D hard to call. Between the trimmed V and J ends, which lost 4 bases and 8 bases, there was a span of 16 bases. This CDR3 comprises 14 residues. CDR1 and CDR2 from the germline V gene are SGHDT and YYEEEE. The CDR3 protein is CASSPRVDGDEQFF. CDR3 in DNA: TGTGCCAGCAGCCCTCGCGTGGATGGGGATGAGCAGTTCTTC. Using reference TRBV5-6 and TRBJ2-1 for the parts outside the CDR3, the full variable domain is DAGVTQSPTHLIKTRGQQVTLRCSPKSGHDTVSWYQQALGQGPQFIFQYYEEEERQRGNFPDRFSGHQFPNYSSELNVNALLLGDSALYLCASSPRVDGDEQFFGPGTRLTVL.

CDR3 sequence: CASSLSPTNYGYTF. Here the CDR3 DNA reads TGTGCCAGCAGTTTATCGCCCACAAACTATGGCTACACCTTC. The rearrangement uses TRBV27 and TRBJ1-2; the D is unclear. The V end was cut by 0 bases, the J end by 2 bases, with 7 bases between. The CDR3 runs to 14 residues. CDR1 is MNHEY and CDR2 is SMNVEV in the germline V gene (reference sequence).

This clone was observed a handful of times. The chain combines TRBV6-5 with TRBJ1-2; 7 nucleotides agree with TRBD1. Losses at the gene ends were 6 bases for V and 7 bases for J; bases not matched to a gene: 5. This CDR3 has 12 amino acids. In germline, CDR1 is MNHEY, CDR2 SVGAGI. CDR3 nucleotide sequence: TGTGCCAGCAGGGGACAGCTTCCTGGCTACACCTTC. This gives the protein CASRGQLPGYTF.

The chain has TRBV6-4 and TRBJ2-1, with D possibly matching TRBD2 (7 bases). The CDR3 extends over 15 amino acids. Germline assignment: CDR1 MRHNA and CDR2 SNTAGT. The germline V and J ends were trimmed by 5 bases and 7 bases, with 18 bases remaining between them. The CDR3 DNA sequence: TGTGCCAGCAGTCCAAACCCGGGGGGCCGGAATGAGCAGTTCTTC. The encoded protein is CASSPNPGGRNEQFF.

The chain recombines TRBV7-6 with TRBJ2-3; 8 nucleotides agree with TRBD1. The J segment lost 2 bases and the V segment lost 0 bases, leaving 10 bases of the junction unmatched. CDR1 is SGHVS, CDR2 FNYEAQ, per germline. CDR3 length equals 18 residues. This CDR3 reads CASSLARDRRNFTDTQYF. The CDR3 DNA is TGTGCCAGCAGCTTAGCTCGGGACAGGCGGAACTTCACAGATACGCAGTATTTT.

The V and J genes are TRBV4-3 and TRBJ1-5; 7 bases match TRBD1. This CDR3 comprises 15 residues. J gave up 5 bases and V 0 bases, and 4 bases lay outside the gene matches. Germline V CDR1 and CDR2: LGHNA, YSLEER. This chain's CDR3 is CASSQDYRGDQPQHF. The CDR3, as DNA: TGCGCCAGCAGCCAAGATTACAGGGGCGATCAGCCCCAGCATTTT.

This chain uses TRBV10-2 with TRBJ1-1; D gene unclear. Between the trimmed V and J ends, which lost 5 bases and 4 bases, there was a span of 8 bases. CDR1 is WSHSY, CDR2 SAAADI, per germline. The CDR3 runs 12 residues. The CDR3 sequence is CASSPGFTEAFF. In nucleotides, the CDR3 is TGCGCCAGCAGTCCGGGTTTCACTGAAGCTTTCTTT.

The rearrangement links TRBV7-8 to TRBJ2-2; D remains ambiguous. The germline V gene has CDR1 SGHVS and CDR2 FQNEAQ. The CDR3 covers 12 residues. V was trimmed by 2 bases and J by 9 bases, leaving 7 bases between them. The DNA of the CDR3 is TGTGCCAGCAGCTTATCGGGCTGGGAGCTGTTTTTT. Protein sequence: CASSLSGWELFF.

DNA for the CDR3: TGTGCCAGCAGCCAATCGGCAGGCGGAGATACGCAGTATTTT. This sequence encodes CASSQSAGGDTQYF. This chain connects TRBV4-2 to TRBJ2-3; D is undetermined. Between the trimmed V and J ends, which lost 2 bases and 5 bases, there was a span of 11 bases. CDR1 LGHNA and CDR2 YNFKEQ come from the germline V gene. There are 14 residues in the CDR3.

This clone was detected a few times. This rearrangement joins TRBV25-1 to TRBJ2-7; D unresolved. The CDR3 sequence is 11 residues long. The V end was cut by 4 bases, the J end by 6 bases, with 7 bases between. The germline CDR1 and CDR2 sequences are MGHDK and SYGVNS. The CDR3 region is CASSGSVEQYF. The DNA of the CDR3 is TGTGCCAGCAGTGGCTCAGTCGAGCAGTACTTC.

The chain joins TRBV13 to TRBJ2-7; D not resolved. V lost 1 base and J 0 bases, leaving 7 bases between the germline ends. Germline V gives CDR1 PRHDT, CDR2 FYEKMQ (reference sequence). CDR3 size: 14 residues. Here the CDR3 reads CASSLDQSSYEQYF. CDR3 nucleotide sequence: TGTGCCAGCAGCTTAGACCAGAGCTCCTACGAGCAGTACTTC.

The J gene is TRBJ2-1, the V gene TRBV27; maybe TRBD1 (6 bases). Per germline, CDR1 MNHEY and CDR2 SMNVEV (reference sequence). V was shortened by 9 bases and J by 6 bases, with 21 bases between the two germline ends. CDR3 length: 15 amino acids. CDR3 amino acids: CASTSRGNIGNEQFF. Here the CDR3 DNA reads TGTGCCAGTACTTCTAGGGGGAATATAGGCAATGAGCAGTTCTTC.

The chain carries TRBV2 and TRBJ2-3, with 9 bases that match TRBD2. This CDR3 contains 14 residues. Germline loops: CDR1 SNHLY, CDR2 FYNNEI. Trimming cost V 7 bases and J 1 base; bases outside gene matches: 3. CDR3 DNA sequence: TGTGCCAGCAATTTAGCGGGGGGCACAGATACGCAGTATTTT. Its translation: CASNLAGGTDTQYF. Using reference TRBV2 and TRBJ2-3 for the parts outside the CDR3, the full variable domain is EPEVTQTPSHQVTQMGQEVILRCVPISNHLYFYWYRQILGQKVEFLVSFYNNEISEKSEIFDDQFSVERPDGSNFTLKIRSTKLEDSAMYFCASNLAGGTDTQYFGPGTRLTVL.

The chain combines TRBV30 with TRBJ2-7; D could derive from TRBD1 or TRBD2 (5 bases each). The CDR3 runs to 15 residues. The germline V and J ends were trimmed by 2 bases and 2 bases, with 16 bases remaining between them. The germline V gene has CDR1 GTSNPN and CDR2 SVGIG (reference sequence). The CDR3 protein is CAWSLPRDGTYEQYF. CDR3 nucleotide sequence: TGTGCCTGGAGTTTACCCCGGGACGGTACCTACGAGCAGTACTTC.

The gene calls are TRBV9 and TRBJ1-2, with D unclear. This CDR3 comprises 13 residues. The germline gives CDR1 SGDLS, CDR2 YYNGEE. V was shortened by 0 bases and J by 6 bases, with 9 bases between the two germline ends. CDR3 coding DNA: TGTGCCAGCAGCGTAGGAAGAAGTGATGGCTACACCTTC. Its protein is CASSVGRSDGYTF.

This clone was observed a few times. The chain joins TRBV29-1 to TRBJ2-7, with D unresolved. CDR1 is SQVTM, CDR2 ANQGSEA, per germline. V lost 0 bases and J lost 1, with 13 bases in between. This CDR3 is built from 15 residues. This chain's CDR3 is CSVEDDRDGSYEQYF. The DNA for the CDR3 is TGCAGCGTTGAAGATGATCGCGACGGATCCTACGAGCAGTACTTC.

The rearrangement links TRBV29-1 to TRBJ2-1; TRBD2 aligns across 8 bases. Per germline, CDR1 SQVTM and CDR2 ANQGSEA. The trim removed 7 bases at V and 8 bases at J, leaving 13 bases unmatched. The CDR3 has 14 residues. The CDR3 sequence is CSASLADGGHEQFF. For the CDR3, the DNA is TGCAGCGCGTCACTAGCGGATGGGGGGCATGAGCAGTTCTTC.

This clone was counted a few times. This chain uses TRBV4-3 with TRBJ1-1; D call uncertain. This CDR3 comprises 13 residues. The ends were cut back, 1 base at V and 1 base at J, with 4 bases in the middle. Germline V gene lookup returns CDR1 LGHNA and CDR2 YSLEER. The CDR3 DNA is TGCGCCAGCAGCCAAGTTCGGAACACTGAAGCTTTCTTT. This encodes CASSQVRNTEAFF.

This clone was seen only once. Here the CDR3 DNA reads TGTGCCAGCAGCATATCCGAAGGGCGGAGTGAAAAACTGTTTTTT. This sequence encodes CASSISEGRSEKLFF. V and J are TRBV9 and TRBJ1-4; no clear D. The CDR3 length is 15 residues. The germline V gene encodes CDR1 SGDLS and CDR2 YYNGEE. Trimming stripped 4 bases from V and 7 bases from J, with 17 bases between.

In this sample, this clone turned up a few times. Distinct nucleotide sequences in the sample also encode this CDR3. This chain uses TRBV9 with TRBJ1-1; D uncertain. This CDR3 is 12 amino acids long. Trimming shortened V by 3 bases and J by 1 base, and 4 bases separated the two germline ends. Per germline, CDR1 SGDLS and CDR2 YYNGEE. CDR3 nucleotides: TGTGCCAGCAGCGCAGCGAACACTGAAGCTTTCTTT. Protein: CASSAANTEAFF.